The source of this T cell receptor beta chain is a study of response to subunit inactivated influenza vaccine. Study findings and constraints: Authors proposed each seasonal influenza vaccination draws in few new T cells.

Turning to this clonotype: Its antigen is unidentified.

Trimming cost V 4 bases and J 6 bases, with 11 bases left between them. Germline V gene lookup returns CDR1 SGDLS and CDR2 YYNGEE. CDR3 length equals 12 residues. TCRdb reprocessed the RT-PCR reads via MiXCR and lists one record per CDR3 protein. This table holds 800,000 or so distinct CDR3 sequences, around 21% found once. This sample comprised PBMCs from blood, obtained approximately 5 days after vaccination. The sequence derives from a man in his forties or fifties who received an inactivated influenza vaccine. This rearrangement joins TRBV9 to TRBJ2-7, with D possibly matching TRBD1 (5 bases). Written as DNA, the CDR3 is TGTGCCAGCAGCCATTCAGGGCGCGAGCAGTACTTC. It is translated as CASSHSGREQYF.